The 6 T cell receptor beta chains below were found in one sample sequenced in a study of blood T cells in healthy people across ages. A second PCR of roughly 7 to 11 cycles used a sample-barcoded 5' primer and a J-beta primer mix. TCRdb reanalysed the 5' RACE reads using MiXCR and keeps one entry per CDR3 protein. The sample includes over 500,000 distinct CDR3 sequences, roughly half seen only once; the top ten take roughly 13%. Sequenced input: blood. These receptors were taken from a woman of 80 years or more in good health.

The gene calls are TRBV3-1 and TRBJ2-1; no reliable D call. The germline CDR1 and CDR2 sequences are LGHDT and YNNKEL (reference sequence). This CDR3 spans 12 amino acids. The V gene lost 6 bases and the J gene lost 8 bases, with 11 bases spanning the gap. The CDR3 is CASRSSVYEQFF. In DNA, the CDR3 is TGTGCCAGCAGGTCCTCGGTCTATGAGCAGTTCTTC.

In this sample, this clonotype turned up once. At one end the junction does not follow the germline gene, possibly because of a read error. The chain joins TRBV12-3 or TRBV12-4 to TRBJ2-1; 13 bases are shared with TRBD2. The CDR3 is 16 amino acids. CDR3 in DNA: TGTGTCAGCAGGGGGACTAGCGGGGACCTATACAATGAGCGGTTCTTC. Its protein product is CVSRGTSGDLYNERFF.

On this clonotype itself: This may arise from a read error, as a much more abundant clone is one base away. The V call is TRBV12-3 or TRBV12-4, the J call TRBJ2-5; D may correspond to TRBD1 or TRBD2 (5 bases each). The CDR3 consists of 14 residues. The CDR3 bases are TGTGTCAGCAGTGGGGCGAAAGGAGGAAAGACCCAGTACTTC. Translation gives CVSSGAKGGKTQYF.

This clonotype was detected only once. The J gene is TRBJ1-1, the V gene TRBV20-1, with D maybe TRBD1 (6 bases). Germline V CDR1 and CDR2: DFQATT, SNEGSKA (reference sequence). This CDR3 is 13 amino acids long. V shed 1 base and J shed 1 base, with 7 bases lying between them. The CDR3 coding sequence is TGCAGTGCTAGAGGGGGACAGAACACTGAAGCTTTCTTT. Protein product: CSARGGQNTEAFF.

Details on this clonotype: One end of the junction does not line up with germline, which may come from a read error. The chain joins TRBV30 to TRBJ2-5; D gene ambiguous. This CDR3 has 13 amino acids. From germline, CDR1 is GTSNPN and CDR2 SVGIG (reference sequence). The CDR3 sequence is CARSTGRKETQYF. The DNA for the CDR3 is TGTGCCCGGAGTACTGGGCGGAAGGAGACCCAGTACTTC.

Only a few counts were recorded for this clonotype. Here the CDR3 DNA reads TGCAGTGCTGGTCCTGAAGGCCGCCAGTTCTTC. Translated: CSAGPEGRQFF. V is TRBV20-1 and J is TRBJ2-1; D call uncertain. Deletions cut 5 bases from V and 13 bases from J, with 15 bases between. Germline V lookup: CDR1 DFQATT, CDR2 SNEGSKA (reference sequence). The CDR3 runs to 11 residues.